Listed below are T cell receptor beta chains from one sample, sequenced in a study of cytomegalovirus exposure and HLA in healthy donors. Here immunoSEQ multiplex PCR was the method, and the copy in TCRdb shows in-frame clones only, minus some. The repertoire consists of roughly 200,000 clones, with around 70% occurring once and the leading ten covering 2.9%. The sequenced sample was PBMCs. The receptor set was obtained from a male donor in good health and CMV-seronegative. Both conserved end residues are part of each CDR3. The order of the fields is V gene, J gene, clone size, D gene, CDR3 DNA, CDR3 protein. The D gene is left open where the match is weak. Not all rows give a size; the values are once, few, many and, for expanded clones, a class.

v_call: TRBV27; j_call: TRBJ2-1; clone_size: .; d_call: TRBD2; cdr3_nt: TGTGCCAGCAGCATCCTACTAGCGGGAGGGCCGAATGAGCAGTTCTTC; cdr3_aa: CASSILLAGGPNEQFF
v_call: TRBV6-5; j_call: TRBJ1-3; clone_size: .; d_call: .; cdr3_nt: TGTGCCAGCAGTTACAGGGAGTCTGGAAACACCATATATTTT; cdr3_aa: CASSYRESGNTIYF
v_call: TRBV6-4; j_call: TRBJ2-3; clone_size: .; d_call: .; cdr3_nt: TGTGCCAGCAGTGACAGAGCCACAGATACGCAGTATTTT; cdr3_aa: CASSDRATDTQYF
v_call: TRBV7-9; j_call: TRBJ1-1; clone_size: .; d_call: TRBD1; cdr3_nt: TGTTCCAGCAGCTTCCAGGGGGGTGAAGCTTTCTTT; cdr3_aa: CSSSFQGGEAFF
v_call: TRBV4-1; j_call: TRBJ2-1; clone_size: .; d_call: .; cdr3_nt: TGCGCCAGCAGCCCCGAGGGGGGGCGGGGGTCCTACAATGAGCAGTTCTTC; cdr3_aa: CASSPEGGRGSYNEQFF
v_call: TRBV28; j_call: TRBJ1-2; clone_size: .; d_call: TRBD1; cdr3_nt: TGTGCCAGCAGCCCGGGACAGGGAATCAACTATGGCTACACCTTC; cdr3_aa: CASSPGQGINYGYTF
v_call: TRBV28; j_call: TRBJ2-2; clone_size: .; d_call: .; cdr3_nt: TGTGCCAGCAGGAACAGGGTTTTCGGGGAGCTGTTTTTT; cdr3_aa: CASRNRVFGELFF
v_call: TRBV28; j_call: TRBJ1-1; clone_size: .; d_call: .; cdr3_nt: TGTGCCAGCAGTTTGTCCAGGGAAGCTTTCTTT; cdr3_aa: CASSLSREAFF
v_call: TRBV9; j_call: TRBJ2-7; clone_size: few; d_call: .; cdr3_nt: TGTGCCAGCAGCGAGGGGCCTCCCGGGTTCTACGAGCAGTACTTC; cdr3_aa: CASSEGPPGFYEQYF
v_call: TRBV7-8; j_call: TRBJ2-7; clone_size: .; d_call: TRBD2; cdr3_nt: TGTGCCAGCAGCTTAGCGGGAGGGCTGTACGAGCAGTACTTC; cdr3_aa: CASSLAGGLYEQYF
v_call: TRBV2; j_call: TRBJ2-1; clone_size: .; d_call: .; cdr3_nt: TGTGCCAGCTCCCGGGGAAGCTCCTACAATGAGCAGTTCTTC; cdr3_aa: CASSRGSSYNEQFF
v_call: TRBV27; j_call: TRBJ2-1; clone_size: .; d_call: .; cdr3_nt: TGTGCCAGCAGTTTTGGAGGGCGCCCTTACAATGAGCAGTTCTTC; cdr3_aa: CASSFGGRPYNEQFF
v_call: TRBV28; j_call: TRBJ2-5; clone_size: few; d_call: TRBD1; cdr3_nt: TGTGCCAGCAGTTCTCTGGACAGGGGCAAGATCCAGTACTTC; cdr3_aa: CASSSLDRGKIQYF
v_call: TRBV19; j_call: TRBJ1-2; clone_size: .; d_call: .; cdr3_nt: TGTGCCAGTAGTAAGTTCGAGCCTGACTATGGCTACACCTTC; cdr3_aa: CASSKFEPDYGYTF
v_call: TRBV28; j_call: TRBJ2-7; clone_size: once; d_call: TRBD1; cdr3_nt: TGTGCCAGCAGTATCGGACAGGCCTACGAGCAGTACTTC; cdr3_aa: CASSIGQAYEQYF
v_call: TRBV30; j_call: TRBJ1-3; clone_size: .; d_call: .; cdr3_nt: TGTGCCTGGAGTGATGGAACGGGGTTCGGAAACACCATATATTTT; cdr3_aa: CAWSDGTGFGNTIYF
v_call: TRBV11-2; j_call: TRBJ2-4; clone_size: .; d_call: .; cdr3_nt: TGTGCCAGCAGCTTAAGGGCAGGGGCAGATTTACTAGCCAAAAACATTCAGTACTTC; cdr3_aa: CASSLRAGADLLAKNIQYF
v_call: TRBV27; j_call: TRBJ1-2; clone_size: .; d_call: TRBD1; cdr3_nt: TGTGCCAGCAGTTCCCCTTCCGGGACAGGGTCTGGCTACACCTTC; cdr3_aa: CASSSPSGTGSGYTF
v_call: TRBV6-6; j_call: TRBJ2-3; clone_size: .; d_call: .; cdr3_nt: TGTGCCAGCAGCCTTTATAGTGCAGATACGCAGTATTTT; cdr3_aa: CASSLYSADTQYF
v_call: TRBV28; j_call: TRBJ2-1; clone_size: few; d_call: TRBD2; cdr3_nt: TGTGCCAGCAGTCAAACTAGCGGGGCGGGCAATGAGCAGTTCTTC; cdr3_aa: CASSQTSGAGNEQFF
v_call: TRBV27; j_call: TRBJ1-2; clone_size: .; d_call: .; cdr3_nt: TGTGCCAGCAGTCTTATGCCCCACGGGGGGCGGGATAACTATGGCTACACCTTC; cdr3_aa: CASSLMPHGGRDNYGYTF
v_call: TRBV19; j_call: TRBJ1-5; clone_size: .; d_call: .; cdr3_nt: TGTGCCAGTACCCCAATAGGGGGAATTAGCAATCAGCCCCAGCATTTT; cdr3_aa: CASTPIGGISNQPQHF
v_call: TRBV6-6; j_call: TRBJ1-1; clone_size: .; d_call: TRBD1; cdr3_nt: TGTGCCAGCAGGATGACAGGGGACACTGAAGCTTTCTTT; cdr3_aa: CASRMTGDTEAFF
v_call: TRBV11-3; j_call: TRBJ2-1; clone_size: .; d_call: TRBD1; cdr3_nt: TGTGCCAGCAGCCGTTGGGACAGTGACGACAATGAGCAGTTCTTC; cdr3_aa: CASSRWDSDDNEQFF
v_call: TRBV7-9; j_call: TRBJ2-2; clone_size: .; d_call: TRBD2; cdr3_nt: TGTGCCAGCAGCTTAAGTACTAGCGGGGCCACCGGGGAGCTGTTTTTT; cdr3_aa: CASSLSTSGATGELFF
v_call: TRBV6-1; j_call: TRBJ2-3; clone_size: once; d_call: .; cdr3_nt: TGTGCCAGCAGTGCCCGGGGGAGCACAGATACGCAGTATTTT; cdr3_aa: CASSARGSTDTQYF
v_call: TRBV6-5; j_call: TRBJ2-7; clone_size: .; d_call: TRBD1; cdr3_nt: TGTGCCAGCAGTTCGGGACAGACCTTTACCTACGAGCAGTACTTC; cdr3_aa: CASSSGQTFTYEQYF
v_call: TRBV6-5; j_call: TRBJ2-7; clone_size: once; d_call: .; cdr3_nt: TGTGCCAGCAGTTACAGACAAACCCTATACGAGCAGTACTTC; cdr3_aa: CASSYRQTLYEQYF
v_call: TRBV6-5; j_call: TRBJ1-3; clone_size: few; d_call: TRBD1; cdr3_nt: TGTGCCAGCAGTCGCGAAGGACAGGGTGGAAACACCATATATTTT; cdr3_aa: CASSREGQGGNTIYF
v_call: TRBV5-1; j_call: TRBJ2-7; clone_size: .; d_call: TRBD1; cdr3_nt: TGCGCCAGCAGCTTGGCCCAGGACAGGACCTACGAGCAGTACTTC; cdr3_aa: CASSLAQDRTYEQYF
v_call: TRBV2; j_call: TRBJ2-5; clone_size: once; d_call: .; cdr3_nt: TGTGCCAGCAGTGTTAGCAACTATGCCTTAGAGACCCAGTACTTC; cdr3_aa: CASSVSNYALETQYF
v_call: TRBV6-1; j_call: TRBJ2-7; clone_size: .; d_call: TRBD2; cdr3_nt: TGTGCCACCATAGCGGGACGCAGCCTCTCCTACGAGCAGTACTTC; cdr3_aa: CATIAGRSLSYEQYF
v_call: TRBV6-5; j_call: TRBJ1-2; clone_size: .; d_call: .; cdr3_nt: TGTGCCAGCAGTTACCTCCCCGGGGGGGGCGAAAAGGGCTACACCTTC; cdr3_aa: CASSYLPGGGEKGYTF
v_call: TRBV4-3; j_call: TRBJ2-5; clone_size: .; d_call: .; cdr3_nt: TGCGCCAGCAGCCAGGGATGGGGGAACAGGGAAGGCCAAGAGACCCAGTACTTC; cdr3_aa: CASSQGWGNREGQETQYF
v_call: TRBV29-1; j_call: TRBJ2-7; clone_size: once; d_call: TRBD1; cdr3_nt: TGCAGCGTTGAGGAGGGGGACAGGTTATACGAGCAGTACTTC; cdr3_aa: CSVEEGDRLYEQYF
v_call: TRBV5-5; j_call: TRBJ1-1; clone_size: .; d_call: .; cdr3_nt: TGTGCCAGCAGCTTGGCCCCCGGCGGTCGAGCGGGGAACACTGAAGCTTTCTTT; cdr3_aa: CASSLAPGGRAGNTEAFF
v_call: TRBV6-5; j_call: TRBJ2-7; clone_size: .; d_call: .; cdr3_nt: TGTGCCAGCAGTTACCTACCGCGGGACTACGAGCAGTACTTC; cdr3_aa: CASSYLPRDYEQYF
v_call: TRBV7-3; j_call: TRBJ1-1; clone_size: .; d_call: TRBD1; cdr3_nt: TGTGCCAGCAGCTTAAACAGGGGGGCCACTGAAGCTTTCTTT; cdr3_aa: CASSLNRGATEAFF
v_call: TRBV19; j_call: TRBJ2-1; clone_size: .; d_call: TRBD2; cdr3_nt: TGTGCCAGTAGTAGGGGACTAGCGGGAGTCTTGAATGAGCAGTTCTTC; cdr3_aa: CASSRGLAGVLNEQFF
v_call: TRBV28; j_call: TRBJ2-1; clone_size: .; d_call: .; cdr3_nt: TGTGCCAGCAGTTATGGGAGCAATGAGCAGTTCTTC; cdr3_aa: CASSYGSNEQFF
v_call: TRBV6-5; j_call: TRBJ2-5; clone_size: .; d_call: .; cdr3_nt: TGTGCCAGCAGTTACTTCAGGGAAGTGCAAGAGACCCAGTACTTC; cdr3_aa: CASSYFREVQETQYF
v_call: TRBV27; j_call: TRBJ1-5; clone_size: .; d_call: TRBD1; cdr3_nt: TGTGCCAGCAGTTCCAAAGGGACAGACAATCAGCCCCAGCATTTT; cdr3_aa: CASSSKGTDNQPQHF
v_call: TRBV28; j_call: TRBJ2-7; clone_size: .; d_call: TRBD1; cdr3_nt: TGTGCCAGCAATCAACCGGGACAGGGGGCCTACGAGCAGTACTTC; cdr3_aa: CASNQPGQGAYEQYF
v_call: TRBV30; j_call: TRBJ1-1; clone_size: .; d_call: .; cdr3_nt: TGTGCCTGGAGTGTACTGTCGGACACTGAAGCTTTCTTT; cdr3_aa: CAWSVLSDTEAFF
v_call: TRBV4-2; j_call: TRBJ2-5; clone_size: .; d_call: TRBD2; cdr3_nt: TGTGCCAGCAGCCCCCTAGCGGGAGCGGAGGAGACCCAGTACTTC; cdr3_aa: CASSPLAGAEETQYF
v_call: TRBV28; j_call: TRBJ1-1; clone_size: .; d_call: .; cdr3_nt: TGTGCCAGCAGTGGGGGGGATGAGGTTGAAGCTTTCTTT; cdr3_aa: CASSGGDEVEAFF
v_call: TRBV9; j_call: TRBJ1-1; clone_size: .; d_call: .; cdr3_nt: TGTGCCAGCAGCCCCGGGGACTTATGGGGGACTGAAGCTTTCTTT; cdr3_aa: CASSPGDLWGTEAFF
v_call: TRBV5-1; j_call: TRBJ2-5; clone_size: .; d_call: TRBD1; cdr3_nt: TGCGCCAGCAGCTCGGACAGGTGGTCTTCAGAGACCCAGTACTTC; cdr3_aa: CASSSDRWSSETQYF
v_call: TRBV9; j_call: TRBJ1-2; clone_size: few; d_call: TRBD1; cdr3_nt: TGTGCCAGCAGCATACCCATTCAGGGGGCGTCCGGCTATGGCTACACCTTC; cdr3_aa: CASSIPIQGASGYGYTF
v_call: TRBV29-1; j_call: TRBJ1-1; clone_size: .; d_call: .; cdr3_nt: TGCAGCGTTGCGGGGGTGATGGACACTGAAGCTTTCTTT; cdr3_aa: CSVAGVMDTEAFF
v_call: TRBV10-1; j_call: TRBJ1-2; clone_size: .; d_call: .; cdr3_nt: TGCGCCAGCAGTGAGTCAAGGGGAAGTGGCTACACCTTC; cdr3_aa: CASSESRGSGYTF
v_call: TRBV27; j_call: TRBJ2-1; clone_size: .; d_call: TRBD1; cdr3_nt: TGTGCCAGCATACCGGGACAGGGAGTTTACAATGAGCAGTTCTTC; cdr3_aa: CASIPGQGVYNEQFF
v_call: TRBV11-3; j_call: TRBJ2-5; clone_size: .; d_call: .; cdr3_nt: TGTGCCAGCAGCTTAGGAACTTACGTTGGAGAGACCCAGTACTTC; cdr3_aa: CASSLGTYVGETQYF
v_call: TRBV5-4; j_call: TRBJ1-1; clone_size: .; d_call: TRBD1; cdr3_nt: TGTGCCAGCAGATTTAAAGGACAGGGGGCATCTGAAGCTTTCTTT; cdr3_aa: CASRFKGQGASEAFF
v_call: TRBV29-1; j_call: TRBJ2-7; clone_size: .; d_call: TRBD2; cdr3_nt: TGCAGCGTTGAACGGACTAGCGGGGTCTACGAGCAGTACTTC; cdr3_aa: CSVERTSGVYEQYF
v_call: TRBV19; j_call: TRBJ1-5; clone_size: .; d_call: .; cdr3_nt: TGTGCCTCCCAGTCAGGGTTTGGCAATCAGCCCCAGCATTTT; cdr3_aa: CASQSGFGNQPQHF
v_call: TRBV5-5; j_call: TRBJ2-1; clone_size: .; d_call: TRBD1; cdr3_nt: TGTGCCAGCAGCTTGGCCGGACAGGGATACAATGAGCAGTTCTTC; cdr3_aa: CASSLAGQGYNEQFF
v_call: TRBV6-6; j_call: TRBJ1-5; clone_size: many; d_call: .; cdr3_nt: TGTGCCAGCAGTTACTCGTTACTCGGGGAGGGGCCCCAGCATTTT; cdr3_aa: CASSYSLLGEGPQHF
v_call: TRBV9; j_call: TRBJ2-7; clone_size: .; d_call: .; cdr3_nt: TGTGCCAGCAGCGTAGCTAGCCGCTCCTACGAGCAGTACTTC; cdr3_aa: CASSVASRSYEQYF